A selection of T cell receptor beta chains follows, all from one sample in a study of T cells in localized non-small cell lung cancer. The data were produced by immunoSEQ multiplex PCR, yet TCRdb's version contains in-frame clones alone and is incomplete. The sample has approximately 3,000 clones; 20% to 25% are singletons. Sequencing used lung tumor tissue, obtained before any cancer treatment. The receptor source for this set is a woman aged 35 to 70 with stage I lung adenocarcinoma. Both conserved end residues are part of each CDR3. D genes are given only for firm matches. A row's size may be missing; if present it is once, few, many or a size class.

clone size: .; J gene: TRBJ2-7; V gene: TRBV30; D gene: TRBD2; CDR3 DNA: TGTGCCAGCCAGCTAGCGGTCGCCTACGAGCAGTACTTC; CDR3 protein: CASQLAVAYEQYF
clone size: .; J gene: TRBJ2-4; V gene: TRBV4-1; D gene: TRBD2; CDR3 DNA: TGCGCCAGCAGCCAAGATATCCTCGAAACTAGCGGGGGGGCCAACATTCAGTACTTC; CDR3 protein: CASSQDILETSGGANIQYF
clone size: .; J gene: TRBJ2-5; V gene: TRBV6-8; D gene: TRBD1; CDR3 DNA: TGTGCCAGCAGTTCCGGACAGGCTCGGGGAGAGACCCAGTACTTC; CDR3 protein: CASSSGQARGETQYF
clone size: .; J gene: TRBJ2-3; V gene: TRBV19; D gene: .; CDR3 DNA: TGTGCCAGTAGTCAGGACTGGGATACGCAGTATTTT; CDR3 protein: CASSQDWDTQYF
clone size: medium-sized; J gene: TRBJ2-5; V gene: TRBV11-3; D gene: .; CDR3 DNA: TGTGCCAGCAGCTTAGAGACTAGTTCGGAGACCCAGTACTTC; CDR3 protein: CASSLETSSETQYF
clone size: few; J gene: TRBJ1-6; V gene: TRBV11-3; D gene: .; CDR3 DNA: TGTGCCAGCAGCCGGACAGCGCTAAGCTCCTATAATTCACCCCTCCACTTT; CDR3 protein: CASSRTALSSYNSPLHF
clone size: medium-sized; J gene: TRBJ2-7; V gene: TRBV6-8; D gene: .; CDR3 DNA: TGTGCCAGCAGTTACTCCCGATCGGGGTCCTCCTACGAGCAGTACTTC; CDR3 protein: CASSYSRSGSSYEQYF
clone size: few; J gene: TRBJ2-6; V gene: TRBV6-7; D gene: .; CDR3 DNA: TGTGCCAGCAGGCACGAGGAGGTGGGCTCTGGGGCCAACGTCCTGACTTTC; CDR3 protein: CASRHEEVGSGANVLTF
clone size: few; J gene: TRBJ2-1; V gene: TRBV4-1; D gene: .; CDR3 DNA: TGCGCCAGCGCCCGGGACGGGCTTGGGGGAGAGCAGTTCTTC; CDR3 protein: CASARDGLGGEQFF
clone size: .; J gene: TRBJ1-2; V gene: TRBV11-3; D gene: TRBD1; CDR3 DNA: TGTGCCAGCAGCCCAGGGGGGACAGGGAGGGGAGCTAACTATGGCTACACCTTC; CDR3 protein: CASSPGGTGRGANYGYTF
clone size: medium-sized; J gene: TRBJ1-1; V gene: TRBV12-5; D gene: .; CDR3 DNA: TGTGCTAGTGCCGTGGACAGTGAAGCTTTCTTT; CDR3 protein: CASAVDSEAFF
clone size: few; J gene: TRBJ2-4; V gene: TRBV11-3; D gene: TRBD2; CDR3 DNA: TGTGCCAGCAGCGCGGGGGGGTTAGCCAAAAACATTCAGTACTTC; CDR3 protein: CASSAGGLAKNIQYF
clone size: .; J gene: TRBJ1-3; V gene: TRBV11-3; D gene: .; CDR3 DNA: TGTGCCAGCAGCTTATACGGGGGTCGGCACTCTGGAAACACCATATATTTT; CDR3 protein: CASSLYGGRHSGNTIYF